The rows below give T cell receptor beta chains drawn from one sample of a study of OX40 agonist ivuxolimab in advanced cancers. Generated by immunoSEQ multiplex PCR, the TCRdb table keeps only in-frame clones and is missing some. The table lists more than 85,000 clones, about nine tenths of them singletons. The source material was CD4+ or CD8+ T cells sorted from blood, sampled in a trial of the OX40 agonist ivuxolimab. The receptors come from an adult with an advanced solid tumor such as melanoma, head and neck, liver or kidney cancer. Both conserved end residues are part of each CDR3. The D gene is left open where the match is weak. Rows give clone size only sometimes, using once, few, many, or a class for an expanded clone.

>TRBD2|TRBJ2-1|TRBV11-2|once
TGTGCCAGCAGAACGGGACTAGCGGGAGGCGCCTACAATGAGCAGTTCTTC
CASRTGLAGGAYNEQFF
>.|TRBJ1-5|TRBV28|.
TGTGCCAGCAGTTTACCGGGGGACCAGCCCCAGCATTTT
CASSLPGDQPQHF
>TRBD1|TRBJ1-2|TRBV5-4|.
TGTGCCAGCAGCAGCCGGGACAGGGTTTTAAACTATGGCTACACCTTC
CASSSRDRVLNYGYTF
>TRBD2|TRBJ2-3|TRBV4-3|.
TGCGCCAGCAGCCAAGATCTCATTGGGCGGGAGGGCCAGGTAGATACGCAGTATTTT
CASSQDLIGREGQVDTQYF
>.|TRBJ1-5|TRBV7-2|.
TGTGCCAGCAGCACGGGACCTCTGAATCAGCCCCAGCATTTT
CASSTGPLNQPQHF
>.|TRBJ1-2|TRBV6-1|.
TGTGCCAGCAGTGAAGCGAATGCAGGCGGGGGTTACGGATACACCTTC
CASSEANAGGGYGYTF
>.|TRBJ2-1|TRBV29-1|.
TGCAGCGTTGTTGGCGGGACTGGCGGGTTTTCTGAGCAGTTCTTC
CSVVGGTGGFSEQFF
>TRBD2|TRBJ2-3|TRBV5-3|.
TGTGCCAGACCAAAACGTCCTGCGGGAGGGCCCCTCACAGATACGCAGTATTTT
CARPKRPAGGPLTDTQYF
>TRBD2|TRBJ2-1|TRBV4-2|.
TGTGCCAGCAGCCAAGGGTCTAGCGGTGACTATGAGCAGTTCTTC
CASSQGSSGDYEQFF
>TRBD1|TRBJ1-5|TRBV9|.
TGTGCCAGCACCGAGGGATTAAACGAAAAGACAGGGCCACCTCAGCCCCAGCATTTT
CASTEGLNEKTGPPQPQHF
>.|TRBJ1-5|TRBV2|.
TGTGCCAGCAGAGAACAGGGATCCCCTAATCAGCCCCAGCATTTT
CASREQGSPNQPQHF
>.|TRBJ1-4|TRBV4-3|.
TGCGCCAGCAGCCCCGGACCTAATGAAAAACTGTTTTTT
CASSPGPNEKLFF
>TRBD1|TRBJ1-2|TRBV27|.
TGTGCCAGCACCATTACAGGGGGGCTTAACTATGGCTACACCTTC
CASTITGGLNYGYTF
>.|TRBJ2-7|TRBV27|.
TGTGCCAGCAGTTTAAAGGGGGGAGAGACCTACGAGCAGTACTTC
CASSLKGGETYEQYF
>.|TRBJ1-5|TRBV6-5|.
TGTGCCAGCAGCAGCTCAGGCGAGCCCCAGCATTTT
CASSSSGEPQHF
>TRBD2|TRBJ2-2|TRBV7-8|.
TGTGCCAGCAGCTTAGCGAGACTAGCGGCCGGGGAGCTGTTTTTT
CASSLARLAAGELFF
>.|TRBJ1-2|TRBV5-5|.
TGTGCCAGCAATCGGGGCCGCGACTACACCTTC
CASNRGRDYTF
>TRBD2|TRBJ2-2|TRBV30|.
TGTGCCTGGAGCGCTAGCGGGAGCTGGGGCGGGGAGCTGTTTTTT
CAWSASGSWGGELFF
>TRBD1|TRBJ2-7|TRBV2|.
TGTGCCAGCACCTTAACAGGGGATTACGAGCAGTACTTC
CASTLTGDYEQYF
>TRBD1|TRBJ1-2|TRBV12-5|.
TGTGCTAGTGCCACCACGGACAGGGGAATCGCCAACTATGGCTACACCTTC
CASATTDRGIANYGYTF
>TRBD1|TRBJ2-7|TRBV6-5|.
TGTGCCAGCAGACTACAGGGGGCGAGATCCTACGAGCAGTACTTC
CASRLQGARSYEQYF
>.|TRBJ2-4|TRBV11-2|.
TGTGCCAGCAGCCGAGAGGGCGGAGTTCTAGCCAAAAACATTCAGTACTTC
CASSREGGVLAKNIQYF
>TRBD1|TRBJ2-3|TRBV28|.
TGTGCCAGCAGTTTGGGTCCTACCGGGACAGTCACAGATACGCAGTATTTT
CASSLGPTGTVTDTQYF
>.|TRBJ2-1|TRBV4-2|.
TGTGCCAGCAGCCCCGCCCAGGGAGCCGACAATGAGCAGTTCTTC
CASSPAQGADNEQFF
>.|TRBJ1-1|TRBV6-1|once
TGTGCCAGCAGTGTATCCGGGACACCGAACACTGAAGCTTTCTTT
CASSVSGTPNTEAFF
>TRBD1|TRBJ2-1|TRBV7-2|.
TGTGCCAGCAGCCGAGGGACAGGGACCTACAATGAGCAGTTCTTC
CASSRGTGTYNEQFF
>TRBD2|TRBJ2-5|TRBV6-1|.
TGTGCCAGCAGTCCACTAGCGGGAGTTGGAGAGACCCAGTACTTC
CASSPLAGVGETQYF
>.|TRBJ1-5|TRBV7-8|.
TGTGCCAGCAGCTTAGGACAGGCCGGGGGTCAGCCCCAGCATTTT
CASSLGQAGGQPQHF
>.|TRBJ2-1|TRBV15|.
TGTGCCACCAGCAGAGACCAGGCCATTGGTGAGCAGTTCTTC
CATSRDQAIGEQFF
>.|TRBJ2-7|TRBV30|.
TGTGCCTGGAGACCGGGAAGGGGAGTGTACGAGCAGTACTTC
CAWRPGRGVYEQYF
>.|TRBJ1-5|TRBV9|.
TGTGCCAGCAGCGCCCGCCCGGGGGAGGGTCAGCCCCAGCATTTT
CASSARPGEGQPQHF
>.|TRBJ1-1|TRBV6-5|.
TGTGCCAGCAGGCGGGGTGGGGGATCGAACACTGAAGCTTTCTTT
CASRRGGGSNTEAFF
>.|TRBJ2-2|TRBV5-4|.
TGTGCCAGCAGCTTGCAGGGGCGAGACACCGGGGAGCTGTTTTTT
CASSLQGRDTGELFF
>.|TRBJ2-7|TRBV5-4|.
TGTGCCAGCAGCCTCCGGGACGGGTCCTACGAGCAGTACTTC
CASSLRDGSYEQYF
>.|TRBJ2-1|TRBV5-4|.
TGTGCCAGCAGCTTGACCGGGACCAACTACAATGAGCAGTTCTTC
CASSLTGTNYNEQFF
>.|TRBJ1-3|TRBV5-1|.
TGCGCCAGCGCTTGGGGGAACACCATATATTTT
CASAWGNTIYF
>TRBD2|TRBJ2-5|TRBV9|.
TGTGCCAGCAGCGTCGGTAGCGGGAGGGAAGAGACCCAGTACTTC
CASSVGSGREETQYF
>TRBD1|TRBJ1-2|TRBV28|.
TGTGCCAGCAGTCTCTATACAGGGGGCGGCTATGGCTACACCTTC
CASSLYTGGGYGYTF
>TRBD1|TRBJ1-6|TRBV4-1|.
TGCGCCAGCAGCCAATTACCCGGGACAGGGAATTCACCCCTCCACTTT
CASSQLPGTGNSPLHF
>.|TRBJ2-2|TRBV6-5|.
TGTGCCAGCACCTCCACGACTGCGGCCGGGGAGCTGTTTTTT
CASTSTTAAGELFF
>TRBD1|TRBJ1-2|TRBV6-5|.
TGTGCCAGCAGCCACAGGGGGAGCTTGTATGGCTACACCTTC
CASSHRGSLYGYTF